The T cell receptor beta chain described here comes from a study of blood T cell dynamics during melanoma immunotherapy. Study-level information: Standard first-line treatment here was pembrolizumab or nivolumab plus ipilimumab in metastatic melanoma. Points from the study as a whole: At W3, later disease-control patients showed bifurcated PBMC repertoire changes, unlike progressors.

Deletions cut 0 bases from V and 8 bases from J, with 13 bases between. Germline-derived CDR1 and CDR2 are MNHNY and SVGAGI (reference sequence). CDR3 length equals 15 residues. Time point noted: week 3, after first cycle of checkpoint inhibitor. Of note for this clone: Its antigen is unidentified.

TCRdb keeps only in-frame clones here, not all; method: immunoSEQ multiplex PCR. The repertoire holds about 11,000 clones, with approximately 89% as singletons. The receptor comes from a human donor with melanoma. The J gene is TRBJ1-4, the V gene TRBV6-6; no clear D gene. Sequencing was performed on blood, taken from a patient treated with checkpoint blockade. CDR3 region: CASSYSGGLREKLFF. As DNA, the CDR3 is TGTGCCAGCAGTTACTCCGGCGGTCTCCGGGAAAAACTGTTTTTT.